One sample yielded the 14 T cell receptor beta chains listed below, sequenced in a study of cytomegalovirus exposure and HLA in healthy donors. In the PCR, 60 Vbeta and 13 Jbeta primers were used. Only in-frame clones appear in the TCRdb table, and some are missing; sequencing was by immunoSEQ multiplex PCR. This sample has about 160,000 clones, with under 80% found just once. Sequenced sample: PBMCs. The receptor source for this set is a woman aged 25 to 39 in good health and CMV-seronegative.

This chain joins TRBV30 and TRBJ1-4; D not resolved. V dropped 1 base and J dropped 8 bases, with 14 bases sitting between them. CDR1 and CDR2 (germline): GTSNPN, SVGIG (reference sequence). The CDR3 consists of 14 residues. The DNA of the CDR3 is TGTGCCTGGAGTGCGGGAGGGTCTGGGGAAAAACTGTTTTTT. This encodes CAWSAGGSGEKLFF.

There are a few counts of this clone. The rearrangement uses TRBV27 and TRBJ1-1; 7 bases fit TRBD1. V shed 5 bases and J 10 bases; nucleotides not matched to a gene: 10. This CDR3 is 13 amino acids long. CDR1 MNHEY and CDR2 SMNVEV come from the germline V gene (reference sequence). The CDR3 region is CASSRNRGTTAFF. The CDR3 DNA reads TGTGCCAGCAGTCGAAACAGGGGTACGACAGCTTTCTTT.

This chain uses TRBV29-1 with TRBJ2-1; TRBD2 agrees at 9 bases. The V gene's germline CDR1 is SQVTM and CDR2 ANQGSEA. The CDR3 consists of 15 residues. V lost 3 bases and J lost 6; bases outside the gene matches: 9. Here the CDR3 reads CSVEDPSGDLNEQFF. The CDR3 DNA follows: TGCAGCGTTGAGGACCCTAGCGGGGACCTCAATGAGCAGTTCTTC.

The chain has TRBV30 and TRBJ2-1; 8 nucleotides match TRBD1. The V segment lost 6 bases and the J segment 2 bases; nucleotides outside the gene matches: 9. Per germline, CDR1 GTSNPN and CDR2 SVGIG (reference sequence). CDR3 size: 15 residues. The CDR3 region is CACTTGGGPYNEQFF. Here the CDR3 DNA reads TGTGCCTGTACAACAGGGGGAGGACCCTACAATGAGCAGTTCTTC.

The chain joins TRBV18 to TRBJ1-5; D call uncertain. V lost 3 bases to trimming and J lost 4 bases, with 7 bases between them. This CDR3 has 13 residues. CDR1 is KGHSH, CDR2 LQKENI, per germline. The CDR3 nucleotides are TGTGCCAGCTCACCCTCACAAAATCAGCCCCAGCATTTT. This codes for CASSPSQNQPQHF.

The chain links TRBV5-1 to TRBJ2-4; no clear D gene. The germline V gene encodes CDR1 SGHRS and CDR2 YFSETQ. The germline V and J ends were trimmed by 1 base and 4 bases, with 6 bases remaining between them. CDR3 size: 13 residues. The CDR3 DNA sequence: TGCGCCAGCAGCTTGTCCGAGAAAAACATTCAGTACTTC. Encoded protein: CASSLSEKNIQYF.

J is TRBJ2-3 and V is TRBV4-1; 12 bases are a match to TRBD2. CDR3 length: 13 residues. With V trimmed by 11 bases and J by 11 bases, 11 bases remained unmatched. The germline V gene has CDR1 MGHRA and CDR2 YSYEKL. CDR3 in amino acids: CARKRTSGVGQYF. The CDR3 bases are TGCGCCCGCAAACGGACTAGCGGGGTAGGGCAGTATTTT.

This sequence joins TRBV7-3 and TRBJ1-6; D might be TRBD1 (5 bases). The CDR3 contains 13 residues. Trimming took 2 bases from V and 11 from J, leaving 10 bases between them. Germline CDR1 and CDR2: SGHTA and FQGTGA. The CDR3 here is CASSLGSGTPLHF. CDR3 bases: TGTGCCAGCAGCTTAGGGTCAGGGACACCCCTCCACTTT. Full variable domain (missing parts from reference TRBV7-3 and TRBJ1-6): GAGVSQTPSNKVTEKGKYVELRCDPISGHTALYWYRQSLGQGPEFLIYFQGTGAADDSGLPNDRFFAVRPEGSVSTLKIQRTERGDSAVYLCASSLGSGTPLHFGNGTRLTVT.

The chain uses TRBV5-1 and TRBJ2-1, with 15 bases lining up with TRBD2. The V gene end was trimmed by 4 bases and the J gene end by 9 bases; junction bases not matched to a gene: 5. In germline, CDR1 is SGHRS, CDR2 YFSETQ. This CDR3 region has 15 residues. The CDR3 DNA sequence: TGCGCCAGCAGCCTCGGGACTAGCGGGGGGTTTGAGCAGTTCTTC. The encoded protein is CASSLGTSGGFEQFF. The complete variable domain, with remaining parts taken from reference TRBV5-1 and TRBJ2-1, reads KAGVTQTPRYLIKTRGQQVTLSCSPISGHRSVSWYQQTPGQGLQFLFEYFSETQRNKGNFPGRFSGRQFSNSRSEMNVSTLELGDSALYLCASSLGTSGGFEQFFGPGTRLTVL.

The chain is built from TRBV10-1 and TRBJ2-5, with 7 nucleotides matching TRBD1. TRBJ2-7 explains the end of the DNA better; the J call may be wrong. The CDR3 extends over 14 amino acids. The germline V gene has CDR1 WNHNN and CDR2 SYGVQD (reference sequence). DNA for the CDR3: TGCGCCAGCTTGAGTAGGGGGCCTCTCTACGAGCAGTACTTC. It is translated as CASLSRGPLYEQYF.

The chain employs TRBV27 and TRBJ2-1, with 7 bases lining up with TRBD1. Germline CDR1 is MNHEY and CDR2 is SMNVEV (reference sequence). Unmatched junction bases numbered 5, after V lost 1 base and J lost 8 bases. The length of the CDR3 is 14 residues. The chain's CDR3 is CASSLFLGGYEQFF. The CDR3 region has the DNA TGTGCCAGCAGTTTATTCCTAGGGGGCTATGAGCAGTTCTTC.

This rearrangement joins TRBV7-2 to TRBJ2-3; TRBD1 matches at 9 bases. The germline V gene encodes CDR1 SGHTA and CDR2 FQGNSA. V shed 4 bases, J shed 5 bases, and the junction held 4 bases outside the gene matches. This CDR3 comprises 14 residues. CDR3 residues: CASSSRQGGDTQYF. In DNA, the CDR3 is TGTGCCAGCAGCTCACGACAGGGGGGAGATACGCAGTATTTT.

The chain uses TRBV7-8 and TRBJ1-3; D is ambiguous. Germline V lookup: CDR1 SGHVS, CDR2 FQNEAQ. V shed 2 bases and J shed 5 bases, with 10 bases lying between them. This CDR3 spans 14 amino acids. The CDR3 sequence is CASSLMAGRNTIYF. The DNA for the CDR3 is TGTGCCAGCAGCTTAATGGCGGGGAGAAACACCATATATTTT.

V usage is TRBV19 and J usage is TRBJ1-1; TRBD1 is a possible D gene (5 bases). The CDR3 runs to 16 residues. The germline V gene encodes CDR1 LNHDA and CDR2 SQIVND (reference sequence). V lost 3 bases and J lost 0, with 14 bases in between. CDR3 region: CASSIAPTAMNTEAFF. The CDR3 nucleotides are TGTGCCAGTAGTATCGCCCCGACAGCCATGAACACTGAAGCTTTCTTT.